The 19 T cell receptor beta chains given below trace back to one sample, sequenced in a study of glioma-infiltrating T cells after dendritic cell vaccination. Profiled with immunoSEQ multiplex PCR; TCRdb holds only in-frame clones, not every one. The sample lists 95,000 to 110,000 clones, 75% to 85% occurring once. Material: blood, obtained before dendritic cell vaccination. These receptors all stem from a human donor with glioblastoma.

J is TRBJ1-2 and V is TRBV25-1; 12 nucleotides align to TRBD1. This CDR3 is 15 amino acids long. Germline V lookup: CDR1 MGHDK, CDR2 SYGVNS. After removal of 3 bases from V and 7 bases from J, the junction contained 6 bases not matched to a gene. The CDR3 DNA sequence: TGTGCCAGCAGTGATCTGGGACAGGGGGCGTTTGGCTACACCTTC. Its protein is CASSDLGQGAFGYTF.

The chain joins TRBV19 to TRBJ1-6; tentative D call: TRBD1 (5 bases). This CDR3 is 16 amino acids long. CDR1 LNHDA and CDR2 SQIVND come from the germline V gene (reference sequence). With 8 bases removed from V and 7 bases from J, the gap between germline ends came to 21 bases. CDR3 in amino acids: CASGRRGSRGNSPLHF. The CDR3, as DNA: TGTGCCAGTGGCCGACGGGGGTCGAGGGGAAATTCACCCCTCCACTTT.

The chain is built from TRBV7-2 and TRBJ2-5; possible D gene TRBD1, 7 bases. There are 15 residues in the CDR3. Between the trimmed V and J ends, which lost 0 bases and 3 bases, there was a span of 11 bases. The germline V gene encodes CDR1 SGHTA and CDR2 FQGNSA. The CDR3 protein is CASSLAGGGEETQYF. The DNA for the CDR3 is TGTGCCAGCAGCTTAGCAGGGGGCGGGGAAGAGACCCAGTACTTC.

The rearrangement links TRBV7-3 to TRBJ2-1, with 12 positions matching TRBD2. CDR3 length: 22 amino acids. Germline CDR1 SGHTA, CDR2 FQGTGA. V lost 0 bases to trimming and J lost 0 bases; unmatched junction nucleotides: 15. The CDR3 DNA sequence: TGTGCCAGCAGCTTAACCGGGCTAGCGGGGGGGCGAACGGACCGCTCCTACAATGAGCAGTTCTTC. Its translation: CASSLTGLAGGRTDRSYNEQFF.

The V and J genes are TRBV7-9 and TRBJ1-2; possibly TRBD1 for D (6 bases). V gave up 4 bases and J gave up 8 bases, with 14 bases separating them. Germline CDR1 and CDR2: SEHNR and FQNEAQ (reference sequence). This CDR3 comprises 13 residues. The CDR3, as DNA: TGTGCCAGCAGCTCACAGGGCGTTTGGGGCTACACCTTC. It is translated as CASSSQGVWGYTF. Based on the CDR3 plus reference TRBV7-9 and TRBJ1-2, the full variable domain is DTGVSQNPRHKITKRGQNVTFRCDPISEHNRLYWYRQTLGQGPEFLTYFQNEAQLEKSRLLSDRFSAERPKGSFSTLEIQRTEQGDSAMYLCASSSQGVWGYTFGSGTRLTVV.

This clone appeared once. The chain uses TRBV27 and TRBJ1-5, with 7 nucleotides matching TRBD1. The V gene end was trimmed by 5 bases and the J gene end by 3 bases; junction bases not matched to a gene: 4. The CDR3 length is 14 residues. The germline gives CDR1 MNHEY, CDR2 SMNVEV (reference sequence). CDR3: CASSKGQSNQPQHF. CDR3 DNA sequence: TGTGCCAGCAGTAAGGGACAGTCCAATCAGCCCCAGCATTTT.

This clone has a single count. The chain has TRBV11-2 and TRBJ2-7; 9 bases are a match to TRBD2. V lost 2 bases, J lost 6 bases, and 11 bases stayed unmatched. CDR1 is SGHAT, CDR2 FQNNGV, per germline. This CDR3 has 16 amino acids. CDR3 bases: TGTGCCAGCAGCTTACCCTCACTAGCGGGTTCCACCGAGCAGTACTTC. Its protein product is CASSLPSLAGSTEQYF.

The chain joins TRBV5-4 to TRBJ2-7; D may be TRBD2 (6 bases). CDR1 SGHNT and CDR2 YYREEE come from the germline V gene (reference sequence). V was pared by 4 bases and J by 0 bases, with 14 bases between. The CDR3 contains 15 residues. CDR3 protein: CASSTEGLLSYEQYF. Written as DNA, the CDR3 is TGTGCCAGCAGCACAGAGGGACTGCTCTCCTACGAGCAGTACTTC.

This chain connects TRBV9 to TRBJ2-7; 9 positions agree with TRBD2. V was pared by 3 bases and J by 1 base, with 5 bases of the junction left unmatched. CDR3 length: 15 residues. Germline-derived CDR1 and CDR2 are SGDLS and YYNGEE. CDR3 in amino acids: CASSARGGRSYEQYF. The CDR3 nucleotides read TGTGCCAGCAGCGCGCGGGGGGGCCGTTCCTACGAGCAGTACTTC.

This clone was detected once. V is TRBV5-4 and J is TRBJ2-3; D possibly corresponds to TRBD2 (6 bases). V shed 1 base and J shed 0 bases, with 12 bases lying between them. Per germline, CDR1 SGHNT and CDR2 YYREEE (reference sequence). The CDR3 covers 16 residues. Here the CDR3 reads CASSLFLGTSTDTQYF. The CDR3 region has the DNA TGTGCCAGCAGCTTGTTTCTGGGGACTAGCACAGATACGCAGTATTTT.

The chain has TRBV4-3 and TRBJ1-2; 10 nucleotides agree with TRBD1. The CDR3 spans 14 residues. Germline V lookup: CDR1 LGHNA, CDR2 YSLEER. Losses at the gene ends were 4 bases for V and 4 bases for J; bases not matched to a gene: 3. The CDR3 sequence: CASSRQGAGYGYTF. The CDR3 DNA follows: TGCGCCAGCAGCCGACAGGGGGCCGGCTATGGCTACACCTTC.

The chain has TRBV29-1 and TRBJ1-2; 10 bases map to TRBD1. The J segment lost 8 bases and the V segment lost 7 bases, leaving 4 bases of the junction unmatched. Germline V lookup: CDR1 SQVTM, CDR2 ANQGSEA. This CDR3 spans 11 amino acids. The CDR3 nucleotides are TGCAGCGGACAGGGGGCGGAAGGCTACACCTTC. It is translated as CSGQGAEGYTF.

V gene TRBV27 combines with J gene TRBJ2-1, with TRBD1 matching 8 bases. CDR1 MNHEY and CDR2 SMNVEV come from the germline V gene (reference sequence). The CDR3 contains 13 residues. The V segment lost 8 bases and the J segment 5 bases; nucleotides outside the gene matches: 5. DNA of the CDR3: TGTGCCAGCGGGACAGGTGGGCACAATGAGCAGTTCTTC. This sequence encodes CASGTGGHNEQFF.

The chain has TRBV18 and TRBJ1-2; perhaps TRBD1 as D (6 bases). This CDR3 spans 15 amino acids. Germline CDR1 reads KGHSH; CDR2 reads LQKENI. V lost 3 bases to trimming and J lost 0 bases, with 11 bases between them. The chain's CDR3 is CASSPDRDTNYGYTF. CDR3 coding DNA: TGTGCCAGCTCACCGGACCGGGACACTAACTATGGCTACACCTTC.

In this sample, this clone turned up a few times. The V call is TRBV5-1, the J call TRBJ2-3; 9 nucleotides match TRBD2. The V gene's germline CDR1 is SGHRS and CDR2 YFSETQ. V dropped 3 bases and J dropped 4; count of bases not matched to a gene: 9. The CDR3 runs 16 residues. The CDR3 DNA follows: TGCGCCAGCAGCTCAATTAGCGGGGGAGGGGCAGATACGCAGTATTTT. This encodes CASSSISGGGADTQYF.

This clone was observed a single time. The same CDR3 can be traced to other DNA sequences in this sample. This rearrangement joins TRBV5-1 to TRBJ1-1; a possible D gene is TRBD1 (5 bases). Per the germline V gene, CDR1 is SGHRS and CDR2 is YFSETQ. CDR3 size: 14 residues. The V end was cut by 0 bases, the J end by 2 bases, with 8 bases between. In DNA form, the CDR3 reads TGCGCCAGCAGCTTGGGACAGCCCAACACTGAAGCTTTCTTT. This encodes CASSLGQPNTEAFF.

The table lists this clone with a count of one. This chain uses TRBV5-1 with TRBJ1-1, with TRBD1 matching over 7 bases. The CDR3 loop spans 14 amino acids. Trimming at V came to 5 bases and at J to 10 bases, leaving 14 bases not matched to a gene. Germline V gene lookup returns CDR1 SGHRS and CDR2 YFSETQ. CDR3 protein: CASRKDRAGQGAFF. In DNA, the CDR3 is TGCGCCAGCAGAAAAGACAGGGCGGGTCAAGGAGCTTTCTTT.

This rearrangement joins TRBV12-5 to TRBJ1-1; D is uncertain. CDR1 LGHNT and CDR2 FRNRAP come from the germline V gene. V lost 8 bases to trimming and J lost 1 base, with 5 bases between them. There are 11 residues in the CDR3. The CDR3 protein is CASSGNTEAFF. DNA of the CDR3: TGTGCTAGTTCGGGGAACACTGAAGCTTTCTTT.

This clone was observed once. This chain joins TRBV7-2 and TRBJ2-3, with D maybe TRBD2 (7 bases). The V gene's germline CDR1 is SGHTA and CDR2 FQGNSA. CDR3 size: 17 residues. The ends were cut back, 1 base at V and 1 base at J, with 15 bases in the middle. This chain's CDR3 is CASSLVARGAGTDTQYF. Written as DNA, the CDR3 is TGTGCCAGCAGCTTAGTAGCTCGGGGGGCAGGCACAGATACGCAGTATTTT.